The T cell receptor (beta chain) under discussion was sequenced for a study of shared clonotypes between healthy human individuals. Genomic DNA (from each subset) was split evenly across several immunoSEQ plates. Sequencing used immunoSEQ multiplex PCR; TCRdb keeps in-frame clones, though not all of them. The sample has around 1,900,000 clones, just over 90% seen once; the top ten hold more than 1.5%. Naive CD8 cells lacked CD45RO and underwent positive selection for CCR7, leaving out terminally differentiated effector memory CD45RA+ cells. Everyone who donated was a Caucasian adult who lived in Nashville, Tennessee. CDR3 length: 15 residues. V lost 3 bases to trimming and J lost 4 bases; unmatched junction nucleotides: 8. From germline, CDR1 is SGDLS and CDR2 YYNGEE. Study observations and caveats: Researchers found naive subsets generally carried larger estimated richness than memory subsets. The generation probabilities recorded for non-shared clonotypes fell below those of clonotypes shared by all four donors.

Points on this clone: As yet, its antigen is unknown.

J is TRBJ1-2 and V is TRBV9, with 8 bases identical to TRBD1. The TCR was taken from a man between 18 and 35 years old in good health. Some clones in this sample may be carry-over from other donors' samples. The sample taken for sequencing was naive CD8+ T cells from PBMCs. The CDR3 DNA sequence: TGTGCCAGCAGCGCAAGACAGGGGATAGGCTATGGCTACACCTTC. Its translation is CASSARQGIGYGYTF. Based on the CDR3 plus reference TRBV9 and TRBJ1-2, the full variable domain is DSGVTQTPKHLITATGQRVTLRCSPRSGDLSVYWYQQSLDQGLQFLIQYYNGEERAKGNILERFSAQQFPDLHSELNLSSLELGDSALYFCASSARQGIGYGYTFGSGTRLTVV.